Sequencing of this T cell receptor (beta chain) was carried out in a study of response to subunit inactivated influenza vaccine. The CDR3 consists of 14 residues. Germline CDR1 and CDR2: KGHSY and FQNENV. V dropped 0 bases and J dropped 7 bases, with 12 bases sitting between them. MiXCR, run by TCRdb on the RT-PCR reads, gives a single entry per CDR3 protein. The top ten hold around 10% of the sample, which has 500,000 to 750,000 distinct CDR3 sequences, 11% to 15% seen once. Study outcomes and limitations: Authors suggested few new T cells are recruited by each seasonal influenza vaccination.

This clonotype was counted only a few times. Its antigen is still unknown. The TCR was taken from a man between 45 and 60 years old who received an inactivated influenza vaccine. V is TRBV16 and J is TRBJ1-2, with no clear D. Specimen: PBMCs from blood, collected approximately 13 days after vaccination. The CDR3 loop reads CASSQSAGFVGYTF. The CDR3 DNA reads TGTGCCAGCAGCCAATCTGCGGGATTCGTTGGCTACACCTTC.